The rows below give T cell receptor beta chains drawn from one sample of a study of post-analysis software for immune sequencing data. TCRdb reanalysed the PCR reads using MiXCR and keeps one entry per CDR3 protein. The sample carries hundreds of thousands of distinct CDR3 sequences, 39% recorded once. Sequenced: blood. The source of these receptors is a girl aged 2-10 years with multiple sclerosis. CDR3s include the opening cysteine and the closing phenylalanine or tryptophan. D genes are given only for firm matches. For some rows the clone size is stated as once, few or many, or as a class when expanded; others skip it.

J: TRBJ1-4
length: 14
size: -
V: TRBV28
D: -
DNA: TGTGCCAGCAGTTCGCCAGGGATTAATGAAAAACTGTTTTTT
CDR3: CASSSPGINEKLFF

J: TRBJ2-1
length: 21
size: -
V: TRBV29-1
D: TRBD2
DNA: TGCAGCGTTGAAGGGGTTTCCATTGGGCAGCGCGGACTAGCGGGACTCAATGAGCAGTTCTTC
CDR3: CSVEGVSIGQRGLAGLNEQFF

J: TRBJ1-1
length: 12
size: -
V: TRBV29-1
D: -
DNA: TGCAGCGTTCGGGACGGATACACTGAAGCTTTCTTT
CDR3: CSVRDGYTEAFF

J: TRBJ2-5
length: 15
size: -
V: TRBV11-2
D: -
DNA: TGTGCCAGCAGCGCAATACAGGTGTACCAAGAGACCCAGTACTTC
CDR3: CASSAIQVYQETQYF

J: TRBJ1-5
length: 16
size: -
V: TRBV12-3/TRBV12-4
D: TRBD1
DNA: TGTGCCAGCAGCCGACGGCCAGGGGGCTCGACTCAGCCCCAGCATTTT
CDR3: CASSRRPGGSTQPQHF

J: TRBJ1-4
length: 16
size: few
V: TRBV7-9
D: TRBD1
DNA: TGTGCCAGCAGTTTTGGACAGGGCTGGGGTAGAGAAAAACTGTTTTTT
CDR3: CASSFGQGWGREKLFF

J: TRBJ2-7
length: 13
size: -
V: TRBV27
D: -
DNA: TGTGCCACAGGCTCTTCCGGAGCCTACGAGCAGTACTTC
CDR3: CATGSSGAYEQYF

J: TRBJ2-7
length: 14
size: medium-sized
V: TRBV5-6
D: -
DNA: TGTGCCAGCAGCTTCCCAACGGAGACCTACGAGCAGTACTTC
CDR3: CASSFPTETYEQYF

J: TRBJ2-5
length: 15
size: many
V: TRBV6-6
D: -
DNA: TGTGCCAGCAGTTACTATGGGACCCATTCGGAGACCCAGTACTTC
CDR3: CASSYYGTHSETQYF

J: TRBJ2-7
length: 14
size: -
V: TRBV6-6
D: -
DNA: TGTGCCAGCAGTTACTCGGAGCTAGACCACGAGCAGTACTTC
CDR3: CASSYSELDHEQYF

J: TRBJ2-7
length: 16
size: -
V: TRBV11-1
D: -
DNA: TGTGCCAGCAGCTTAGAACAAGGCTTACATCACTACGAGCAGTACTTC
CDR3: CASSLEQGLHHYEQYF

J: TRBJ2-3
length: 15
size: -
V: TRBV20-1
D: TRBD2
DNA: TGCAGTGCTTCCGTAGCGGGAGGGAGTACAGATACGCAGTATTTT
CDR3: CSASVAGGSTDTQYF

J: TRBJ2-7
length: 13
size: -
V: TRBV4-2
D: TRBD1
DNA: TGTGCCAGCAGCCAACGGACAGGGCGCGAGCAGTACTTC
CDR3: CASSQRTGREQYF

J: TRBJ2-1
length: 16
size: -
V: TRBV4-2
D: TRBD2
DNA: TGTGCCAGCAGCCAAGGGGCGGGGGGTGTCTACAATGAGCAGTTCTTC
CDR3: CASSQGAGGVYNEQFF

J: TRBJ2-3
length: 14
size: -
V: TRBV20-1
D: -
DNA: TGCAGTGCCATCGGGGCCACGGACGGCGATACGCAGTATTTT
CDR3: CSAIGATDGDTQYF

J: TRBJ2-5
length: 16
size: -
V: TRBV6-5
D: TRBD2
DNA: TGTGCCAGCAGCCCCCTTAGCGGGACTGAGGGAGAGACCCAGTACTTC
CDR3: CASSPLSGTEGETQYF

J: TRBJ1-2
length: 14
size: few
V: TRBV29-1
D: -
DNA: TGCAGCGTTGAAGAGGGGGCCGGGTATTATGGCTACACCTTC
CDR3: CSVEEGAGYYGYTF

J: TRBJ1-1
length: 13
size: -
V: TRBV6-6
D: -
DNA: TGTGCCAGCAGCCAAGTGCGGGGCACTGAAGCTTTCTTT
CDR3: CASSQVRGTEAFF

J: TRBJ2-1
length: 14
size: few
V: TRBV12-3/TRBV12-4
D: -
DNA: TGTGCCAGCAGGTCGACTAGTGTAGGGAATGAGCAGTTCTTC
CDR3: CASRSTSVGNEQFF

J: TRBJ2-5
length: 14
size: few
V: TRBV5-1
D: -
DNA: TGCGCCAGCAGCTTTTTTGGGGGCAGCGAGACCCAGTACTTC
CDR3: CASSFFGGSETQYF

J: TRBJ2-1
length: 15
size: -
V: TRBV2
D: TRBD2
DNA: TGTGCCAGCAGCTACCCTAGCGGGAGGCACAATGAGCAGTTCTTC
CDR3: CASSYPSGRHNEQFF

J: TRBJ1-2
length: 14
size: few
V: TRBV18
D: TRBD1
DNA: TGTGCCAGCTCACCACAGACAGGGGATACTGGCTACACCTTC
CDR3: CASSPQTGDTGYTF

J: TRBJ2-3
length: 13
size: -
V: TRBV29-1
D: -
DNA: TGCAGCGGCGGTGGGGTTCTCACAGATACGCAGTATTTT
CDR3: CSGGGVLTDTQYF

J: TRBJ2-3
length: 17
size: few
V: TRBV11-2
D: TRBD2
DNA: TGTGCCAGCAGCTTAGGACTAGCGGGGGGGCCCAGGGATACGCAGTATTTT
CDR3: CASSLGLAGGPRDTQYF

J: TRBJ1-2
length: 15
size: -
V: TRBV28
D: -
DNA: TGTGCCAGCAGTTTATCTGGGGTTTCCCACTATGGCTACACCTTC
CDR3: CASSLSGVSHYGYTF

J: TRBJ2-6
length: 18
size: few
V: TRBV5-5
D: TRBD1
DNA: TGTGCCAGCAGCTCACGGACAGGGGGCGGTCGTGGGGCCAACGTCCTGACTTTC
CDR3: CASSSRTGGGRGANVLTF

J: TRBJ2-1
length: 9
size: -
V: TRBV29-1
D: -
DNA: TGCAGCGTTGAAGCTACTCCGTTCTTC
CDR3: CSVEATPFF

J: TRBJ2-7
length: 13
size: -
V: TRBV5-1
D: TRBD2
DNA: TGCGCCAGCTACCCGGGACTAGGCTACGAGCAGTACTTC
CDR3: CASYPGLGYEQYF

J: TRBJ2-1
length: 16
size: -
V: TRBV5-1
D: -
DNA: TGCGCCAGCAGCTTGGATGTAGGTCGAAGATACAATGAGCAGTTCTTC
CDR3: CASSLDVGRRYNEQFF

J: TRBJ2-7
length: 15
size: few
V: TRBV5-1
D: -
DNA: TGCGCCAGCAGCTTGGAAGTCTGGCCCGGGAACGAGCAGTACTTC
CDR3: CASSLEVWPGNEQYF

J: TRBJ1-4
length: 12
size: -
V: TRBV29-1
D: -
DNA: TGCAGCGTTGAAGATAACAGGGAAAAACTGTTTTTT
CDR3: CSVEDNREKLFF

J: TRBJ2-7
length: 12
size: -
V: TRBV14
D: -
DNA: TGTGCCAGCAGTTATACGCACCACGAGCAGTACTTC
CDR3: CASSYTHHEQYF

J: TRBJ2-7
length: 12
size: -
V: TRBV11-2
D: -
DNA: TGTGCCAGCAGCTTATCGATTTACGAGCAGTACTTC
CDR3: CASSLSIYEQYF

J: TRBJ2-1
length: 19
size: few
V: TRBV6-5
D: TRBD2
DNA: TGTGCCAGCAGTTACTCTACTCTCGGACTAGCGGGGGGGCACAATGAGCAGTTCTTC
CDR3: CASSYSTLGLAGGHNEQFF

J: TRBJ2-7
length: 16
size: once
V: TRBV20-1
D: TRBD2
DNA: TGCAGTGCTAGAGATGTACTAGCGGGGGGCTCCTACGAGCAGTACTTC
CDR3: CSARDVLAGGSYEQYF

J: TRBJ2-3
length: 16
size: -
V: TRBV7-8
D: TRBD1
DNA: TGTGCCAGCAGCACGGGACAGGGGCTATACACAGATACGCAGTATTTT
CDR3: CASSTGQGLYTDTQYF

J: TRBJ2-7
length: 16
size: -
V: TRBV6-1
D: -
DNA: TGTGCCAGCAAGGAATTTCGCACGTTAAGCTCCTACGAGCAGTACTTC
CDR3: CASKEFRTLSSYEQYF

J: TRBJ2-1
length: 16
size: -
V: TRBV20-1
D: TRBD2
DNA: TGCAGTGCTAGAGGGCTGGGACTAGCGGACTTCAATGAGCAGTTCTTC
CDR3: CSARGLGLADFNEQFF

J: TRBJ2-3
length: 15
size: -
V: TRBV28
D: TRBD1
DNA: TGTGCCAGCAGTTCATCCGGGACAGGGACATATACGCAGTATTTT
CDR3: CASSSSGTGTYTQYF

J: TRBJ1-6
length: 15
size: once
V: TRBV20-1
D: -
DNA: TGCAGTGCACCTCCAGGGTTCCGTGTAAATTCACCCCCCCACTTT
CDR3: CSAPPGFRVNSPPHF

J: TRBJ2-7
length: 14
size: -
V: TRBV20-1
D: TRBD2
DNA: TGCAGTGCTAGACTAGCGGGATATGGGTACGAGCAGTACTTC
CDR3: CSARLAGYGYEQYF

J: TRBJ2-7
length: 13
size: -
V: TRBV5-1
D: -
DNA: TGCGCCAGCAGGGAGCCGCCCGAGACTCGAAAGTACTTC
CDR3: CASREPPETRKYF

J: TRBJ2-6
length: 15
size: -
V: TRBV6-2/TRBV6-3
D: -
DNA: TGTGCCAGCAGTTATTCAGGATCTGGGACCAACGTCCTGACTTTC
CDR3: CASSYSGSGTNVLTF

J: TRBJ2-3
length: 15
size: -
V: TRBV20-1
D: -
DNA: TGCAGTGCTAGAGAACCCGGGCAGGGGACGCATACGCAGTATTTT
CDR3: CSAREPGQGTHTQYF

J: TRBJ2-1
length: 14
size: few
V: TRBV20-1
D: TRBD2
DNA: TGCAGTGCTAAGACTAGCGGGGGATGGAATGAGCAGTTCTTC
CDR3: CSAKTSGGWNEQFF

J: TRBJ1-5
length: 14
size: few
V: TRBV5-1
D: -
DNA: TGCGCCAGCAGCTCTTTTCCAGACAATCAGCCCCAGCATTTT
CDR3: CASSSFPDNQPQHF

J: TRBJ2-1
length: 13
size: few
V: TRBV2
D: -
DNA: TGTGCCAGCAGTGAATACGAAGCCCGTGAGCAGTTCTTC
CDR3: CASSEYEAREQFF

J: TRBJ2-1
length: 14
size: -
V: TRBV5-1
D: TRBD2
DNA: TGTGCCAGCAGTTTCGGGGGGGCCTACAATGAGCAGTTCTTC
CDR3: CASSFGGAYNEQFF

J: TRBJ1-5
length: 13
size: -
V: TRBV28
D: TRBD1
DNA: TGTGCCAGTTGGACAGGAGGGTATCAGCCCCAGCATTTT
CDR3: CASWTGGYQPQHF

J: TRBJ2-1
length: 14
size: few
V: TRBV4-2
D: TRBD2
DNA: TGTGCCAGCAGCCACCGACTAGCGGGACCTGAGCAGTTCTTC
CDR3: CASSHRLAGPEQFF

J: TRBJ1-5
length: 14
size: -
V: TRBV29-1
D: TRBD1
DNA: TGCAGCGTGGGGGACAGGGGATACAATCAGCCCCAGCATTTT
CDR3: CSVGDRGYNQPQHF

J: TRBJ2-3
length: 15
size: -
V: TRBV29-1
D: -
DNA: TGCAGCGTTGGGGTTAGGAGCGAAGATCCAGATACGCAGTATTTT
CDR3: CSVGVRSEDPDTQYF

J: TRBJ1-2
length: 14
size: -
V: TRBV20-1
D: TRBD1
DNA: TGCAGTGCCCCACCTGGACAGGGACATTATGGCTACACCTTC
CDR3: CSAPPGQGHYGYTF

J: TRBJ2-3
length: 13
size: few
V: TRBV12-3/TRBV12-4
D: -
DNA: TGTGCCTGCAGTGCAGGGAGCACAGATACGCAGTATTTT
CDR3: CACSAGSTDTQYF

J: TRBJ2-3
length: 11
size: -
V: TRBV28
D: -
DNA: TGTGCCAGCGGAGGATCAGATACGCAGTATTTT
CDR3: CASGGSDTQYF

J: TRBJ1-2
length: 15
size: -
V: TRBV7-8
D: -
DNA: TGTGCCAGCAGCTCCCGATGGGGGCAGCAAGGTGGCTACACCTTC
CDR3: CASSSRWGQQGGYTF

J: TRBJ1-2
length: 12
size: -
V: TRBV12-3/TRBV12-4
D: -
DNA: TGTGCCAGCAGTATCGCACCGGATGGCTACACCTTC
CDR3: CASSIAPDGYTF

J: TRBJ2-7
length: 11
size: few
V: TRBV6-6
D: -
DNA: TGTGCCACCGGACTGAGCTACGAGCAGTACTTC
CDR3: CATGLSYEQYF

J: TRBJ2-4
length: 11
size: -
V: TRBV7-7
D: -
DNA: TGTGCCAGCAGCTGGCCCACCGATCAGTACTTC
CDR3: CASSWPTDQYF